This T cell receptor (beta chain) was identified during a study of yellow fever vaccine responses in identical twins. Each CDR3 protein gets one entry after TCRdb re-called the RT-PCR reads with MiXCR. The sample lists fewer than 4,500 distinct CDR3 sequences; 65% to 90% were seen once. This clonotype was seen once. The CDR3 runs 15 residues. The V segment lost 7 bases and the J segment 2 bases; nucleotides outside the gene matches: 11. Germline CDR1 is KGHSH and CDR2 is LQKENI. The sample was T cells from blood (PBMCs), unsorted or a sorted subset (not recorded which), taken before or after yellow fever vaccination (not recorded which). The chain employs TRBV18 and TRBJ2-7; 7 bases are shared with TRBD2. This receptor was obtained from a young woman who received the yellow fever vaccine. The CDR3, as DNA: TGTGCCAGCTACGGGCGGGGGTTGTTTACCTACGAGCAGTACTTC. This translates into CASYGRGLFTYEQYF. Using reference TRBV18 and TRBJ2-7 for the parts outside the CDR3, the full variable domain is NAGVMQNPRHLVRRRGQEARLRCSPMKGHSHVYWYRQLPEEGLKFMVYLQKENIIDESGMPKERFSAEFPKEGPSILRIQQVVRGDSAAYFCASYGRGLFTYEQYFGPGTRLTVT.